Presented here are 25 T cell receptor beta chains from one specimen sequenced in a study of early T cells in non-severe SARS-CoV-2 infection. TCRdb reprocessed the 5' RACE reads via MiXCR and lists one record per CDR3 protein. The sample gives over 45,000 distinct CDR3 sequences, about 5.6% of which show up once; approximately 4.1% is in the top ten. Sequences were obtained from whole blood. The receptor set was obtained from an adult who was a healthcare worker with PCR-confirmed SARS-CoV-2 infection or an uninfected control (not recorded which).

In DNA, the CDR3 is TGCAGCGTCATCGGGACAGGGTCGACTGAAGCTTTCTTT. It translates to CSVIGTGSTEAFF. The chain joins TRBV29-1 to TRBJ1-1, with TRBD1 matching over 9 bases. Germline V lookup: CDR1 SQVTM, CDR2 ANQGSEA. The CDR3 is 13 residues long. V trimming: 6 bases; J trimming: 5 bases; junction bases outside the gene matches: 7.

This clonotype was seen ten or more times. The chain uses TRBV20-1 and TRBJ2-1; the D gene is possibly TRBD2 (6 bases). Germline V gene sequence: CDR1 DFQATT, CDR2 SNEGSKA (reference sequence). There are 12 residues in the CDR3. The germline V and J ends were trimmed by 6 bases and 5 bases, with 11 bases remaining between them. The CDR3 is CSAEVADNEQFF. Written as DNA, the CDR3 is TGCAGTGCCGAGGTAGCGGACAATGAGCAGTTCTTC.

V and J are TRBV6-5 and TRBJ1-1, with a tentative D call TRBD1 (6 bases). The CDR3 consists of 13 residues. V lost 6 bases to trimming and J lost 5 bases, with 13 bases between them. Per the germline V gene, CDR1 is MNHEY and CDR2 is SVGAGI. The CDR3 nucleotides read TGTGCCAGCAGCCTCAGGGGAGGAACTGAAGCTTTCTTT. It codes for CASSLRGGTEAFF.

The V call is TRBV6-5, the J call TRBJ2-2; possibly TRBD2 for D (6 bases). The germline V gene encodes CDR1 MNHEY and CDR2 SVGAGI. The V gene lost 5 bases and the J gene lost 7 bases, with 17 bases spanning the gap. The CDR3 covers 15 residues. The CDR3 sequence: CASSVGTPQGGELFF. The CDR3 DNA reads TGTGCCAGCAGTGTCGGGACTCCCCAGGGCGGGGAGCTGTTTTTT.

This clonotype has at least ten counts. The chain couples TRBV24-1 to TRBJ2-7; the D call may be TRBD1 or TRBD2 (5 bases each). Germline V gives CDR1 KGHDR, CDR2 SFDVKD. Between the trimmed V and J ends, which lost 2 bases and 2 bases, there was a span of 18 bases. This CDR3 region has 17 residues. The CDR3 sequence is CATSDSGTEPPTYEQYF. CDR3 nucleotide sequence: TGTGCCACCAGTGATTCCGGGACCGAACCCCCAACCTACGAGCAGTACTTC.

This clonotype was counted ten times or more. The rearrangement joins TRBV12-5 to TRBJ1-6; D remains ambiguous. The CDR3 is made up of 12 amino acids. V lost 7 bases, J lost 4 bases, and 5 bases lay in between. Germline V gene lookup returns CDR1 LGHNT and CDR2 FRNRAP. The CDR3 region has the DNA TGTGCTAGTGCCGGGTATAATTCACCCCTCCACTTT. Translation gives CASAGYNSPLHF.

The chain uses TRBV9 and TRBJ1-6, with 7 bases identical to TRBD1. CDR1 and CDR2 (germline): SGDLS, YYNGEE. The trim removed 3 bases at V and 2 bases at J, leaving 14 bases unmatched. The CDR3 extends over 19 amino acids. The CDR3 DNA reads as TGTGCCAGCAGCGCCCCCGGGGCCCCCGGGACAGCCTATAATTCACCCCTCCACTTT. It is translated as CASSAPGAPGTAYNSPLHF.

Ten or more counts support this clonotype. This chain links TRBV7-8 with TRBJ2-3; D unresolved. The CDR3 has 16 residues. Germline V gene sequence: CDR1 SGHVS, CDR2 FQNEAQ. The V and J ends lost 5 bases and 3 bases respectively, with 18 bases between them. Written as DNA, the CDR3 is TGTGCCAGCAGCCTCCGTAGGGCGCTGTCGACAGATACGCAGTATTTT. As protein: CASSLRRALSTDTQYF.

The V call is TRBV10-3, the J call TRBJ2-3; D ambiguous. The V end lost 11 bases, the J end lost 2 bases, and 11 bases lay between the germline ends. There are 12 residues in the CDR3. The V gene's germline CDR1 is ENHRY and CDR2 SYGVKD. CDR3 sequence reads: CASRATTDTQYF. Written as DNA, the CDR3 is TGTGCCTCCCGGGCCACCACAGATACGCAGTATTTT.

As to this clonotype: A much bigger clone sits one base away, suggesting this may be a read error. The V gene is TRBV5-1, the J gene TRBJ2-3; D not resolved. Trimming removed 2 bases from V and 6 bases from J, with 10 bases in between. CDR3 length: 13 amino acids. Looked up from germline, CDR1 is SGHRS and CDR2 is YFSETQ. CDR3 sequence (DNA): TGCGCCAGCAGCTTCCTGCCCGCTGATACGCAGTATTTT. It specifies CASSFLPADTQYF.

This clonotype turned up a few times. The chain uses TRBV5-1 and TRBJ2-1; 10 bases line up with TRBD1. CDR3 length equals 18 residues. In germline, CDR1 is SGHRS, CDR2 YFSETQ. V shed 4 bases and J 4 bases; nucleotides not matched to a gene: 14. This CDR3 is CASSPRPGTGDLYNEQFF. CDR3 DNA: TGCGCCAGCAGCCCCCGACCCGGGACAGGGGACCTTTACAATGAGCAGTTCTTC.

The sample holds a few counts of this clonotype. The V and J genes are TRBV5-1 and TRBJ2-7, with 8 bases that match TRBD1. V was pared by 4 bases and J by 3 bases, with 6 bases of the junction left unmatched. CDR1 is SGHRS, CDR2 YFSETQ, per germline. This CDR3 is built from 14 residues. As DNA, the CDR3 is TGCGCCAGCAGCCTGGACAGGGCTTTCTACGAGCAGTACTTC. Translated: CASSLDRAFYEQYF.

Many counts were recorded for this clonotype. In DNA form, the CDR3 reads TGTGCCTGCGACACGCAGGGGGAGAGGAATGGCTACACCTTC. Translated: CACDTQGERNGYTF. V is TRBV30 and J is TRBJ1-2, with 7 bases lining up with TRBD1. Germline CDR1 reads GTSNPN; CDR2 reads SVGIG (reference sequence). The CDR3 is 14 residues long. V was clipped by 6 bases and J by 6 bases; unmatched bases: 13.

This clonotype was seen at least ten times. The chain links TRBV19 to TRBJ2-1; no firm D call. From germline, CDR1 is LNHDA and CDR2 SQIVND (reference sequence). Trimming removed 1 base at V and 7 bases at J, with 8 bases between. The CDR3 spans 13 residues. DNA for the CDR3: TGTGCCAGTAGTATAGGGATTCGAAATGAGCAGTTCTTC. It yields the protein CASSIGIRNEQFF.

This clonotype came up a few times. The CDR3 DNA follows: TGTGCCAGCAGCGTCGGGACAGGGGAATACAATGAGCAGTTCTTC. This translates into CASSVGTGEYNEQFF. V is TRBV6-4 and J is TRBJ2-1; 10 bases match TRBD1. V lost 6 bases, J lost 4 bases, and 6 bases stayed unmatched. There are 15 residues in the CDR3. Germline V gene sequence: CDR1 MRHNA, CDR2 SNTAGT.

The sample holds many counts of this clonotype. V and J are TRBV7-6 and TRBJ2-5, with 11 bases lining up with TRBD1. The CDR3 has 14 residues. The J segment lost 5 bases and the V segment lost 1 base, leaving 0 bases of the junction unmatched. Germline assignment: CDR1 SGHVS and CDR2 FNYEAQ. CDR3 residues: CASSLGDRGETQYF. The CDR3 region has the DNA TGTGCCAGCAGCTTAGGGGACAGGGGGGAGACCCAGTACTTC.

The sample holds a few counts of this clonotype. The chain links TRBV13 to TRBJ1-5; D uncertain. The CDR3 totals 14 residues. Germline CDR1 reads PRHDT; CDR2 reads FYEKMQ (reference sequence). Between the trimmed V and J ends, which lost 0 bases and 7 bases, there was a span of 10 bases. CDR3: CASSLGEGSQPQHF. The CDR3 bases are TGTGCCAGCAGCTTAGGGGAAGGAAGCCAGCCCCAGCATTTT.

This clonotype was detected only a few times. The chain is built from TRBV12-3 or TRBV12-4 and TRBJ2-7; D unclear. The CDR3 runs 13 residues. The V and J ends lost 2 bases and 1 base respectively, with 6 bases between them. In nucleotides, the CDR3 is TGTGCCAGCAGTTTAAGCACTTCCTACGAGCAGTACTTC. Residues: CASSLSTSYEQYF.

This clonotype appeared many times. The gene calls are TRBV2 and TRBJ1-2, with 7 bases that match TRBD1. CDR3 length: 14 amino acids. Germline V lookup: CDR1 SNHLY, CDR2 FYNNEI. Trimming at V came to 9 bases and at J to 1 base, leaving 8 bases not matched to a gene. CDR3 region: CARVSRDSNYGYTF. The CDR3 bases are TGTGCCAGGGTCTCCCGGGACAGTAACTATGGCTACACCTTC.

This clonotype was detected many times. The rearrangement uses TRBV12-3 or TRBV12-4 and TRBJ2-7, with D perhaps matching TRBD1 (6 bases). This CDR3 has 14 residues. V was clipped by 1 base and J by 6 bases, with 13 bases between them. CDR3 nucleotides: TGTGCCAGCAGTTTAGGGTTCAGGACAGTCGAGCAGTACTTC. Its translation: CASSLGFRTVEQYF.

This clonotype was seen only a few times. This chain connects TRBV10-3 to TRBJ2-7, with a weak D call TRBD1 (5 bases). Trimming shortened V by 10 bases and J by 6 bases, and 19 bases separated the two germline ends. CDR1 ENHRY and CDR2 SYGVKD come from the germline V gene. The CDR3 length is 13 residues. The CDR3 region is CATSVLGVSEQYF. The CDR3 coding sequence is TGTGCCACCTCTGTCTTAGGGGTGAGCGAGCAGTACTTC.

There are many counts of this clonotype. As DNA, the CDR3 is TGTGCCAGCAGCCTCCGGGACCTCATCTACGAGCAGTACTTC. As protein: CASSLRDLIYEQYF. This chain connects TRBV7-9 to TRBJ2-7, with D perhaps assigned TRBD1 or TRBD2 (5 bases each). This CDR3 has 14 residues. Germline V CDR1 and CDR2: SEHNR, FQNEAQ (reference sequence). The V and J ends lost 5 bases and 3 bases respectively, with 14 bases between them.

This clonotype was detected ten times or more. This chain links TRBV5-1 with TRBJ2-5; 11 bases map to TRBD2. The CDR3 length is 16 residues. After removal of 4 bases from V and 2 bases from J, the junction contained 7 bases not matched to a gene. The V gene's germline CDR1 is SGHRS and CDR2 YFSETQ. The DNA for the CDR3 is TGCGCCAGCAGCCTCCGGACTAGCGGGCCTCAAGAGACCCAGTACTTC. Its translation is CASSLRTSGPQETQYF.

This clonotype was counted ten times or more. For the CDR3, the DNA is TGCAGCGTAGCGACTAGCGACTACGAGCAGTACTTC. Protein: CSVATSDYEQYF. The chain links TRBV29-1 to TRBJ2-7; 8 positions match TRBD2. There are 12 residues in the CDR3. Germline loops: CDR1 SQVTM, CDR2 ANQGSEA. V lost 6 bases, J lost 3 bases, and 4 bases stayed unmatched.

Many counts were recorded for this clonotype. This chain connects TRBV6-5 to TRBJ2-7; D perhaps matches TRBD1 (7 bases). Trimming pared 4 bases from V and 2 bases from J, leaving 12 bases between. The CDR3 consists of 14 residues. Germline-derived CDR1 and CDR2 are MNHEY and SVGAGI. CDR3 residues: CASSSQGGTYEQYF. Here the CDR3 DNA reads TGTGCCAGCAGTTCCCAGGGGGGAACCTACGAGCAGTACTTC.